This T cell receptor beta chain was captured by sequencing in a study of shared clonotypes between healthy human individuals. Every subset had its genomic DNA shared out evenly among several immunoSEQ plates. Data came from immunoSEQ multiplex PCR; TCRdb stores just in-frame clones and leaves some out. The sample includes about 120,000 clones, 68% of them seen just once. The germline V and J ends were trimmed by 2 bases and 6 bases, with 14 bases remaining between them. Germline V gene lookup returns CDR1 MGHRA and CDR2 YSYEKL. The length of the CDR3 is 14 residues. With CCR7-negative CD45RA+ TemRA cells, CD45RO+ cells were combined in CD8 memory. Comments on this clone: Its antigen remains unidentified.

Study observations and caveats: The sharing of approximately 4.6% of naive CD4 clonotypes was seen across a handful of donors. Clonotype sharing across donors was expected to vary with sequencing depth.

The genes are TRBV4-1 and TRBJ2-7; D could derive from TRBD1 or TRBD2 (5 bases each). This clonotype originated in a woman in her twenties or thirties in good health. Sample: memory CD8+ T cells sorted from blood. Subset meaning: CD45RO+ cells pooled with CCR7-negative TemRA cells. CDR3 sequence reads: CASSQPGRGPEQYF. CDR3 coding DNA: TGCGCCAGCAGCCAACCGGGCCGGGGCCCCGAGCAGTACTTC.